The T cell receptor (beta chain) described here comes from a study of cytomegalovirus exposure and HLA in healthy donors (dated by TCRdb to about 2017). With respect to the entire study: According to a later analysis, the approximately 120 validation repertoires were produced on the same platform as the 700 or so repertoires of the first cohort. The study was designed to test whether signatures of past pathogen exposure could be identified by cataloging public T cell receptors. Besides the first cohort of approximately 670 subjects, a separate validation cohort made up of about 120 different subjects was used. High-throughput TCR immunosequencing, statistical association of individual TCRs with disease status, and machine learning were combined to predict cytomegalovirus infection status. Results and caveats for the whole study, not just this receptor: Subsequent analysis determined that TCRs grouped into clusters in the first cohort also showed a tendency toward co-occurrence across the 90 to 150 validation repertoires, and approximately 93% of cluster scores exceeded 0. Most TCR sequences were observed very rarely across donors, whereas some public TCRs were present in many individuals. The authors suggested that the approach could potentially be generalized to other disease states and immunological phenotypes. In the study, about 150 TCR beta chains were listed as associated with cytomegalovirus. The validation cohort had no HLA typing available for a later analysis, so co-occurrence within that cohort was assessed over all 120 or so repertoires. Cytomegalovirus status was reported to be diagnosed by the classifier with high specificity and sensitivity in both the original and validation cohorts. A few of the identified cytomegalovirus-associated TCR beta chains were confirmed in vitro to be specific for cytomegalovirus antigens.

The donors belonged to the validation cohort of under 150 subjects, which was separate from the roughly 670-subject first cohort. Details on this clone: Its recognized antigen is unknown. Base qualities were left out, and no much larger clone turns up one base away.

The cysteine opens and the phenylalanine closes a CDR3 of 14 amino acids. This entry keeps only the CDR3 DNA: 42 bases, framed from base 1. At the junction V is shortened by 0 bases and J by 1 base, with 8 bases in between. Taken from the germline V gene, the CDR1 and CDR2 loops are SGHDT and YYEEEE. The method was the immunoSEQ multiplex PCR assay. Under the source paper's analysis protocol: A statistical classification framework was built to diagnose cytomegalovirus status from the catalog of TCR beta chain sequences. Here the immuneACCESS table is served through TCRdb, limited to in-frame sequences with V and J called. Missing clones are a known gap in these copies; in checked studies unresolved V genes cover under half, and the rest lacks a known reason. The DNA was the basis for D and trimming; V, J and clone size are from that table. Present in this sample are roughly 300,000 clones, roughly 88% of which were seen just once. The top ten clonotypes cover over 0.7% of the sample.

The chain links TRBV5-6 with TRBJ2-7, with the D gene not confidently named. The sequencing sample was made of PBMCs. This clonotype was sampled from a woman aged 18-29 years in good health and CMV-seronegative. The base sequence is TGTGCCAGCAGCTTGGGCCAGATTTCCTACGAGCAGTACTTC. It translates as CASSLGQISYEQYF.